The present T cell receptor beta chain was sequenced within a study of neurological immune-mediated disorders. This clonotype was seen many times. The antigen remains unidentified. This CDR3 is built from 15 residues. CDR1 DFQATT and CDR2 SNEGSKA come from the germline V gene (reference sequence). Trimming shortened V by 8 bases and J by 4 bases, and 18 bases separated the two germline ends. One entry per CDR3 protein, called by TCRdb with MiXCR from the 5' RACE reads. The data hold tens of thousands of distinct CDR3 sequences, with less than 5.5% observed a single time. The study, taken as a whole, reports: One related-CDR3 cluster, identified by phylogenetic grouping, held the repertoires of 18 of 34 multiple sclerosis patients and was a possible signature.

The clonotype was recovered from a young woman with multiple sclerosis. The specimen sequenced was PBMCs. This chain joins TRBV20-1 and TRBJ1-6, with D possibly TRBD1 on 5 matching bases. Here the CDR3 DNA reads TGCAGTACGATAGATACCAGGGAATATAATTCACCCCTCCACTTT. It is translated as CSTIDTREYNSPLHF.